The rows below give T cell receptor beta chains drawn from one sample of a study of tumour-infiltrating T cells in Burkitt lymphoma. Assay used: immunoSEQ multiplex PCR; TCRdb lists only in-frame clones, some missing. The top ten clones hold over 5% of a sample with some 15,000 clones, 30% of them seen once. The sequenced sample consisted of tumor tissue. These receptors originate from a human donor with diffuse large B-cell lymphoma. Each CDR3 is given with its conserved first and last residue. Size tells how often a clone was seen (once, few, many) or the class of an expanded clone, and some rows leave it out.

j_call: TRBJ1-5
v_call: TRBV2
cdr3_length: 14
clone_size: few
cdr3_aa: CATSDRASAQPQHF

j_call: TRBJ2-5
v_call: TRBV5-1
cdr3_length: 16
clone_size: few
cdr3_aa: CASSLGLAGYEETQYF

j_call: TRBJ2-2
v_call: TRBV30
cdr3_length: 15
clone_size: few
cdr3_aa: CAWSQNAGYTGELFF

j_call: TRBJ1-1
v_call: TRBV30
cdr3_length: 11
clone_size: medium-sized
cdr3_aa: CAWSSVAEAFF

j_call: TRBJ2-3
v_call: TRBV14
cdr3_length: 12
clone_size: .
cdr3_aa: CASSPTLSTQYF

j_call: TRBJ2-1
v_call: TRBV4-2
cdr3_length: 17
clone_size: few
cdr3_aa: CASSQDLSGSIYNEQFF

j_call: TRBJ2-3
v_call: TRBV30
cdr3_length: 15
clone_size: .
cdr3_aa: CAWSVAGTGADTQYF

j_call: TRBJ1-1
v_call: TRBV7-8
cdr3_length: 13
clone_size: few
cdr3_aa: CASSLEMNTEAFF

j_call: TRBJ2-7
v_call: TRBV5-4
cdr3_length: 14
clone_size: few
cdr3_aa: CASSLYGSSYEQYF

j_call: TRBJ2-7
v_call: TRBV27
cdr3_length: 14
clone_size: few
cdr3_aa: CASSPGGRPLEQYF

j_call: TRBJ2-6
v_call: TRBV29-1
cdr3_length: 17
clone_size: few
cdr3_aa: CSVAGTGGSSGANVLTF

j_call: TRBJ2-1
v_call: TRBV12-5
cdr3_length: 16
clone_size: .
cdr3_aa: CASDARTSGRAGEQFF

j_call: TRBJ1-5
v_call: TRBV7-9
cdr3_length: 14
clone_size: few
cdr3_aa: CASSSGRLETPQHF

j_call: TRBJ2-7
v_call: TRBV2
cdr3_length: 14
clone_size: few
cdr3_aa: CASSAPISGDEQYF

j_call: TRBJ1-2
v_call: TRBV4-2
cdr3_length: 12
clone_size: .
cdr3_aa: CASSHDRSGYTF

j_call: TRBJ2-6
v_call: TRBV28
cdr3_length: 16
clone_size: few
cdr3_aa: CASSLDGISGANVLTF

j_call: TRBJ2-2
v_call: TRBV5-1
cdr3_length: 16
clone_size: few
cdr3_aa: CASSSSSGRDAGELFF

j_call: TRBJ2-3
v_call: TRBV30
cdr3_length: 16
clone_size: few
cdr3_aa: CAWRRLAGGSTDTQYF

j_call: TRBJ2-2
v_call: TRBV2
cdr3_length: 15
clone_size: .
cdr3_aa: CASNPVRGVGGELFF

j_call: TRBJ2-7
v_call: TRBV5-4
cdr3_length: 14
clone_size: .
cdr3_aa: CASSLGDSAYEQYF

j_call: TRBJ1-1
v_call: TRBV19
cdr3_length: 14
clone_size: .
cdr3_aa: CASSPILASTEAFF

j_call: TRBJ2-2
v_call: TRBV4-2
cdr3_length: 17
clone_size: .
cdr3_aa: CASSQDLTSGRTGELFF

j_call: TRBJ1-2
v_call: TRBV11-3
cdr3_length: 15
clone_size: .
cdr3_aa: CASSLEPGFDYGYTF

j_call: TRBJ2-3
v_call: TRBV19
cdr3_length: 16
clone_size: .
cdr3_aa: CASSMTSGRATDTQYF

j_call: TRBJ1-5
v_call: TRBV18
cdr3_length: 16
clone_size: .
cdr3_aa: CASSPQRRGSNQPQHF

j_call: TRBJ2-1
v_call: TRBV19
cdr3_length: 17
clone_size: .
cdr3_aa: CASSAFQVRQSPGEQFF

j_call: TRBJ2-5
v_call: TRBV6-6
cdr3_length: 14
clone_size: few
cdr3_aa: CASSYSGTGETQYF

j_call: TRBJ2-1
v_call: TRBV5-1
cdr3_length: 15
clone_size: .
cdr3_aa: CASSLGASLGIAQFF

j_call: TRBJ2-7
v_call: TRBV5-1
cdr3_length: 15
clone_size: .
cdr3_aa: CASSSRTGLTGEQYF

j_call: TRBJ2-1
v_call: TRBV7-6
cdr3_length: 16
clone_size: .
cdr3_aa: CASSLATNPSYNEQFF

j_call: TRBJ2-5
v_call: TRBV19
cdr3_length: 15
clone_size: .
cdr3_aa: CASSTLGLAGETQYF

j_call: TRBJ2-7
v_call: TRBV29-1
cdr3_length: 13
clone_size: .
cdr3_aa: CSVEDGGIGEQYF

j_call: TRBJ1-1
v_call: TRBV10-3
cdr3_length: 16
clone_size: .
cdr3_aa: CAISESPRGDNTEAFF

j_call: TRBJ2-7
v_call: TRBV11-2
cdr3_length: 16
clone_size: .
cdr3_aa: CASSSSGLAGVLEQYF

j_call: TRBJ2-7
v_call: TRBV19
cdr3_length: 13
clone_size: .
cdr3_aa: CASSARVSYEQYF

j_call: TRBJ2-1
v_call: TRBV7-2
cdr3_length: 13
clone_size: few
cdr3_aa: CASSTGRYNEQFF

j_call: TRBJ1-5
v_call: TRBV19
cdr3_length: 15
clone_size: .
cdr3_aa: CASSRGDRLNQPQHF

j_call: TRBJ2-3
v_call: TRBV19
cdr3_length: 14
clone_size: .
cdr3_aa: CASSITRDRDTQYF

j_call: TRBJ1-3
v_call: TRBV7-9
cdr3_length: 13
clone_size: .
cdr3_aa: CASSPPLGNTIYF

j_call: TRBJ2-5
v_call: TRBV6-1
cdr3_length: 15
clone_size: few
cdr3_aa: CASTTWTGVQETQYF

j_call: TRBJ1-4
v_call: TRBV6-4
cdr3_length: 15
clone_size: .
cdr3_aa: CASSDLAGPNEKLFF

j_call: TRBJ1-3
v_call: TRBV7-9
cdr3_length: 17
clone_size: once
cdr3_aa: CASSSRGGLSSGNTIYF